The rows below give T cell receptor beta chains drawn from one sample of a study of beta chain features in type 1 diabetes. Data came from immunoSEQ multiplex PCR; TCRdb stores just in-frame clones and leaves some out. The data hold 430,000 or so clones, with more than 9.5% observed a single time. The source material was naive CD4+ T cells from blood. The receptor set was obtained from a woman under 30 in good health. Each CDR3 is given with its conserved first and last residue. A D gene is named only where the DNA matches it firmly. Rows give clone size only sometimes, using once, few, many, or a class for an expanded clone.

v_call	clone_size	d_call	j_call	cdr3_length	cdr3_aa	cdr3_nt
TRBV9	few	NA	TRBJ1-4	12	CASSGPNEKLFF	TGTGCCAGCAGCGGCCCAAATGAAAAACTGTTTTTT
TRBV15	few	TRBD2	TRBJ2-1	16	CATSRRLADLRNEQFF	TGTGCCACCAGCAGAAGACTAGCGGACTTAAGGAATGAGCAGTTCTTC
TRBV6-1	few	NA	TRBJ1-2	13	CASSEGLSYGYTF	TGTGCCAGCAGTGAAGGACTAAGCTATGGCTACACCTTC
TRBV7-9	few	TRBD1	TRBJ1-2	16	CASSYIGGTANYGYTF	TGTGCCAGCAGCTACATCGGCGGGACAGCTAACTATGGCTACACCTTC
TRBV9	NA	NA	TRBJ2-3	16	CASSVQRSSSTDTQYF	TGTGCCAGCAGCGTTCAAAGGAGTAGTAGCACAGATACGCAGTATTTT
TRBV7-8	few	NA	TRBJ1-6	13	CASSLVQDSPLHF	TGTGCCAGCAGCTTAGTACAGGATTCACCCCTCCACTTT
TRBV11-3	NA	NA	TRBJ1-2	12	CASSLDLTSYTF	TGTGCCAGCAGCTTAGATCTGACGAGCTACACCTTC
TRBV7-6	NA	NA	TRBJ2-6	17	CASSLGYASSGANVLTF	TGTGCCAGCAGCTTAGGATATGCGAGCTCTGGGGCCAACGTCCTGACTTTC
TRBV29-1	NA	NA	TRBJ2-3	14	CSVVGVFSTDTQYF	TGCAGCGTTGTTGGCGTCTTTAGCACAGATACGCAGTATTTT
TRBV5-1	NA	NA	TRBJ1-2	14	CASSLDRANYGYTF	TGCGCCAGCAGCTTGGACAGAGCTAACTATGGCTACACCTTC
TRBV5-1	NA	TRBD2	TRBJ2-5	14	CASTPGTSGGKQYF	TGCGCCAGCACCCCCGGGACTAGCGGGGGTAAACAGTACTTC
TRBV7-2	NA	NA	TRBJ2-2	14	CASSLRTHPGELFF	TGTGCCAGCAGCCTTCGGACTCATCCCGGGGAGCTGTTTTTT
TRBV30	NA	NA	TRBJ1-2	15	CAWSGGKSGRWGYTF	TGTGCCTGGAGTGGGGGAAAGTCGGGACGTTGGGGCTACACCTTC
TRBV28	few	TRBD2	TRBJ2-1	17	CASSPIGLAGGPHEQFF	TGTGCCAGCAGTCCCATAGGACTAGCGGGGGGGCCTCATGAGCAGTTCTTC
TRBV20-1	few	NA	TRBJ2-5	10	CSTGGETQYF	TGCAGTACTGGGGGGGAGACCCAGTACTTC
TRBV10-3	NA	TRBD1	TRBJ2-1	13	CAIDRTGQDEQFF	TGTGCCATCGATAGGACAGGGCAGGATGAGCAGTTCTTC
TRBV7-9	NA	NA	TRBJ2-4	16	CASSLEGLGTGNIQYF	TGTGCCAGCAGCTTAGAGGGGCTAGGGACCGGTAACATTCAGTACTTC
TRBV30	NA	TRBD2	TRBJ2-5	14	CAWSPTSGGKTQYF	TGTGCCTGGAGTCCGACTAGCGGAGGGAAGACCCAGTACTTC
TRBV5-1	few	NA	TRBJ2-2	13	CASSLSGTGELFF	TGCGCCAGCAGCTTGAGTGGAACCGGGGAGCTGTTTTTT
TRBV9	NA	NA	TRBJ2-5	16	CASSPSGFGSLETQYF	TGTGCCAGCAGCCCCTCAGGGTTCGGATCTCTGGAGACCCAGTACTTC
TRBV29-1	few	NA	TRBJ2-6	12	CSSRSGANVLTF	TGCAGTAGTAGGTCTGGGGCCAACGTCCTGACTTTC
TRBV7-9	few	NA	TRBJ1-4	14	CASSLSSGGEKLFF	TGTGCCAGCAGCTTAAGTAGCGGAGGAGAAAAACTGTTTTTT
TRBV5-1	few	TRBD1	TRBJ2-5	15	CASSLAGTGEETQYF	TGCGCCAGCAGCTTGGCCGGGACAGGGGAAGAGACCCAGTACTTC
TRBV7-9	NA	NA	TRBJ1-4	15	CASSLGGHTNEKLFF	TGTGCCAGCAGCCTAGGGGGACACACTAATGAAAAACTGTTTTTT
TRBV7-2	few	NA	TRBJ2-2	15	CASGLRGMEAGELFF	TGTGCCAGCGGACTCAGGGGAATGGAAGCCGGGGAGCTGTTTTTT
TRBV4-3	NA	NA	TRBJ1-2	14	CASSQEGRAGGYTF	TGCGCCAGCAGCCAAGAGGGCAGGGCAGGCGGCTACACCTTC
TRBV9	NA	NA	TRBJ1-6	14	CASSVDQGVAPLHF	TGTGCCAGCAGCGTAGATCAAGGGGTTGCACCCCTCCACTTT
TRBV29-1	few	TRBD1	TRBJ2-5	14	CSVASTGGEETQYF	TGCAGCGTTGCTTCGACAGGGGGCGAAGAGACCCAGTACTTC
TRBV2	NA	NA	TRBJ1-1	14	CASTTTVMNTEAFF	TGTGCCAGCACTACGACAGTCATGAACACTGAAGCTTTCTTT
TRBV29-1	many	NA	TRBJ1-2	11	CSVGDTDGYTF	TGCAGCGTTGGCGACACTGATGGCTACACCTTC
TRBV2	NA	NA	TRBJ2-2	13	CASSEQGRGELFF	TGTGCCAGCAGTGAACAGGGTCGCGGGGAGCTGTTTTTT
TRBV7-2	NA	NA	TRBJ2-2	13	CASSLAGAGELFF	TGTGCCAGCAGCTTAGCTGGGGCCGGGGAGCTGTTTTTT
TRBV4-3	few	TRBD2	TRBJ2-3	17	CASSQDTSGGYTDTQYF	TGCGCCAGCAGCCAGGATACTAGCGGGGGCTACACAGATACGCAGTATTTT
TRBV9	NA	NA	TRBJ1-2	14	CASSVVTESDGYTF	TGTGCCAGCAGCGTAGTAACGGAATCCGATGGCTACACCTTC
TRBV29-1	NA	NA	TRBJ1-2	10	CSVERDGYTF	TGCAGCGTTGAGAGGGATGGCTACACCTTC
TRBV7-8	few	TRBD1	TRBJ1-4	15	CASSSNAGGGEKLFF	TGTGCCAGCAGCTCTAACGCAGGGGGCGGTGAAAAACTGTTTTTT
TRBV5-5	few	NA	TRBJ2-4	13	CASSLGPGNIQYF	TGTGCCAGCAGCTTGGGGCCAGGAAACATTCAGTACTTC